Shown below are 27 T cell receptor delta chains from a single sample sequenced in a study of gammadelta T cells in human blood. TCRdb re-identified clones in the RT-PCR reads via CATT. The sample has 450 to 500 delta-chain clones, roughly 65% seen once. The sample taken for sequencing was non-Vgamma9Vdelta2 gamma-delta T cells from fetal blood. The receptors stem from a human fetus.

In regard to this clone: For this DNA, TCRdb reports the protein of a much larger clone, which diverges at residue 7, most likely from a read error; the protein presented here is translated directly from the DNA. V is TRDV2 and J is TRDJ3, with TRDD3 matching 7 bases. CDR1 and CDR2 (germline): GEAIGNYY, EKD. The V and J ends lost 3 bases and 1 base, in that order; junction bases with no gene match: 2. The CDR3 totals 16 residues. CDR3 DNA: TGTGCCTGTGACTGGGGGAGATCCTGGGACACCCGACAGATGTTTTTC. It yields the protein CACDWGRSWDTRQMFF.

Comments on this clone: It differs at one base from a far larger clone, so likely a read error. The chain has TRDV2 and TRDJ3, with 9 positions matching TRDD3. This CDR3 comprises 20 residues. CDR1 is GEAIGNYY and CDR2 is EKD in the germline V gene. The CDR3, as DNA: TGTGCCTGTGACACGTCTTACTGGGGGACTAGCTCCTGGGACACCCAACAGATGTTTTTC. It specifies CACDTSYWGTSSWDTQQMFF.

Concerning this clone: This probably arose from a read error, given a far larger clone one base away. Other DNA sequences of this sample code for an identical CDR3. The chain is built from TRDV1 and TRDJ1, with TRDD3 matching over 11 bases. CDR1 TSWWSYY and CDR2 QGS come from the germline V gene. There are 15 residues in the CDR3. Written as DNA, the CDR3 is TGTGCACTTGGGGACGTACTGGGGGATAAAGAGAAACTCATCTTT. It translates to CALGDVLGDKEKLIF.

This clone ranks as large (0.1 to 1%). The same CDR3 also results from other DNA sequences found in this sample. The chain carries TRDV2 and TRDJ1; the D gene is possibly TRDD3 (5 bases). The germline V gene encodes CDR1 GEAIGNYY and CDR2 EKD. The CDR3 contains 14 residues. V lost 0 bases and J lost 0, with 7 bases in between. CDR3 nucleotide sequence: TGTGCCTGTGACACCGGGGGGTACACCGATAAACTCATCTTT. Amino acids: CACDTGGYTDKLIF.

This clone qualifies as hyperexpanded. This sample includes further DNA sequences coding for the same CDR3. The rearrangement joins TRDV1 to TRDJ2; 10 bases align to TRDD3. The trim removed 2 bases at V and 0 bases at J, leaving 3 bases unmatched. Germline V CDR1 and CDR2: TSWWSYY, QGS. The CDR3 is 17 residues long. This CDR3 is CALGEGGYVALTAQLFF. The DNA of the CDR3 is TGTGCTCTTGGGGAAGGGGGATACGTGGCTTTGACAGCACAACTCTTCTTT.

As concerns this clone: TCRdb's entry gives the protein of a much larger clone, which mismatches this DNA's translation at residue 13, likely from a read error; the protein reported here is translated from the DNA. This chain connects TRDV1 to TRDJ1; the match to TRDD3 covers 7 bases. CDR1 and CDR2 from the germline V gene are TSWWSYY and QGS. This CDR3 comprises 16 residues. Here the CDR3 DNA reads TGTGCTCTTGGGGAACTGGGGGATTTGTACACCGATAGACTCATCTTT. Amino acids: CALGELGDLYTDRLIF.

Comments on this clone: A far larger clone is just one base off, so this is likely a read error. The rearrangement uses TRAV29/DV5 and TRDJ2; 9 bases are shared with TRDD3. The CDR3 contains 14 residues. V was clipped by 5 bases and J by 2 bases; unmatched bases: 4. The germline CDR1 and CDR2 sequences are NSMFDY and ISSIKDK. The CDR3 protein is CAARTGGLTAQLFF. As DNA, the CDR3 is TGTGCAGCGAGGACTGGGGGATTGACAGCACAACTCTTCTTT.

Comments on this clone: This likely traces to a read error, being one base from a far larger clone. V and J are TRDV2 and TRDJ3; 7 positions match TRDD3. Germline V lookup: CDR1 GEAIGNYY, CDR2 EKD. After removal of 1 base from V and 0 bases from J, the junction contained 2 bases not matched to a gene. The CDR3 totals 17 residues. CDR3 coding DNA: TGTGCCTGTGACACTAGGGGATACTCCTGGGACACCCGACAGATGTTTTTC. Translation gives CACDTRGYSWDTRQMFF.

Points on this clone: The protein held in TCRdb is that of a much larger clone and does not match this DNA's translation at residue 14, likely because of a read error; the protein shown is translated from the DNA. Different DNA sequences within this sample yield the same CDR3. The chain links TRDV2 to TRDJ3, with 7 bases fitting TRDD3. The CDR3 consists of 16 residues. In germline, CDR1 is GEAIGNYY, CDR2 EKD. CDR3 coding DNA: TGTGCCTGTGACTGGGGGAGCTCCTGGGACACCCGACAGATATTTTTC. The encoded protein is CACDWGSSWDTRQIFF.

This clone was detected a few times. A far larger clone is one nucleotide away, so this likely arose from a read error. The same CDR3 also results from other DNA sequences found in this sample. This chain links TRDV2 with TRDJ3, with a tentative D call TRDD3 (5 bases). The CDR3 spans 19 residues. Germline values: CDR1 GEAIGNYY, CDR2 EKD. For the CDR3, the DNA is TGTGCCTGTGACAAAGTGGAAGATACCGGCTCCTGGGACACCAGACAGATGTTTTTC. This translates into CACDKVEDTGSWDTRQMFF.

Concerning this clone itself: A read error is the likely source, as a far larger clone sits one nucleotide away. This chain connects TRDV1 to TRDJ2, with 12 positions matching TRDD3. The V segment lost 1 base and the J segment 2 bases; nucleotides outside the gene matches: 11. Looked up from germline, CDR1 is TSWWSYY and CDR2 is QGS. This CDR3 contains 20 residues. Here the CDR3 DNA reads TGTGCTCTTGGGGAACGCCCCTTTCGTACTGGGGGATACTTGACAGCACAACTCTTCTTT. As protein: CALGERPFRTGGYLTAQLFF.

In its sample, this clone ranks as hyperexpanded (1% or more). The rearrangement links TRDV2 to TRDJ2; 7 nucleotides match TRDD3. This CDR3 region has 13 residues. V was pared by 5 bases and J by 5 bases, with 4 bases of the junction left unmatched. Germline values: CDR1 GEAIGNYY, CDR2 EKD. The CDR3 loop reads CACGLGITAQLFF. CDR3 DNA sequence: TGTGCCTGTGGACTGGGGATAACAGCACAACTCTTCTTT.

Note on this clone: A read error is the likely source, as a far larger clone sits one nucleotide away. The chain uses TRDV2 and TRDJ1; 9 nucleotides align to TRDD3. CDR3 length equals 14 residues. Per the germline V gene, CDR1 is GEAIGNYY and CDR2 is EKD. V gave up 0 bases and J gave up 3 bases; unmatched junction bases: 1. CDR3 sequence: CACDTRGYADKLIF. CDR3 DNA sequence: TGTGCCTGTGACACCAGGGGATACGCCGATAAACTCATCTTT.

As for this clone: A far larger clone differs by one base, so this is likely a read error. This specimen includes other DNA sequences encoding the same CDR3. This chain uses TRDV2 with TRDJ3; 10 positions agree with TRDD3. This CDR3 is built from 17 residues. Germline V gives CDR1 GEAIGNYY, CDR2 EKD. CDR3 in DNA: TGTGCCTGTGACAGTACTGGGGGATCCTGGGACACCCGTCAGATGTTTTTC. It encodes CACDSTGGSWDTRQMFF.

This clone is labeled large. This chain uses TRDV2 with TRDJ2, with 8 bases matching TRDD3. V lost 8 bases to trimming and J lost 0 bases; unmatched junction nucleotides: 13. The CDR3 is 17 amino acids. CDR1 is GEAIGNYY and CDR2 is EKD in the germline V gene. The CDR3 loop is CASVLGAPEALTAQLFF. The CDR3 DNA follows: TGTGCCTCTGTACTGGGGGCCCCTGAAGCTTTGACAGCACAACTCTTCTTT.

Notes on this clone: A single base separates this from a much larger clone, so it may be a read error. This CDR3 is also generated by other DNA sequences in the sample. The chain is built from TRDV2 and TRDJ3, with a tentative D call TRDD2 (5 bases). There are 21 residues in the CDR3. Trimming removed 0 bases from V and 0 bases from J, with 20 bases in between. Germline V gene lookup returns CDR1 GEAIGNYY and CDR2 EKD. As DNA, the CDR3 is TGTGCCTGTGACACCTTCCTTGGCTCCGTATTGAACTCCTGGGACACCCGACAGATGTTTTTC. Translated: CACDTFLGSVLNSWDTRQMFF.

In the case of this clone: This likely reflects a read error, since a far larger clone is one base away. The chain joins TRDV2 to TRDJ1; the match to TRDD3 covers 10 bases. This CDR3 is 14 amino acids long. Trimming took 3 bases from V and 3 from J; bases not matched to a gene: 3. Germline-derived CDR1 and CDR2 are GEAIGNYY and EKD. The CDR3 reads CACDPGGYADKLIF. The CDR3 nucleotides read TGTGCCTGTGACCCCGGGGGATACGCCGATAAACTCATCTTT.

By share, this clone counts as large (0.1 to 1%). At the DNA level, this CDR3 is encoded by other sequences in the same sample as well. V and J are TRDV1 and TRDJ3, with 7 bases lining up with TRDD3. The CDR3 is 18 residues long. J lost 0 bases, V lost 4 bases, and 6 bases had no gene match. Per the germline V gene, CDR1 is TSWWSYY and CDR2 is QGS. Here the CDR3 DNA reads TGTGCTCTTGGGGCCGGGGGATCCAGCTCCTGGGACACCCGACAGATGTTTTTC. This encodes CALGAGGSSSWDTRQMFF.

The table lists this clone with a few counts. The J segment is TRDJ3; no V gene was assigned. The CDR3 has 10 amino acids. For the CDR3, the DNA is TGCGCCTGGGACACCCGACAGATGTTTTTC. Protein: CAWDTRQMFF.

Turning to this clone: A far larger clone differs by one base, so this is likely a read error. The chain links TRDV2 to TRDJ1; 8 bases fit TRDD3. With 1 base clipped from V and 6 bases from J, the junction kept 3 bases outside the gene matches. This CDR3 is 13 amino acids long. CDR1 and CDR2 (germline): GEAIGNYY, EKD. This CDR3 reads CACDTGGSYKLIF. The DNA of the CDR3 is TGTGCCTGTGACACTGGGGGATCCTATAAACTCATCTTT.

Comment on this clone: A far larger clone is one nucleotide away, so this likely arose from a read error. This chain connects TRDV1 to TRDJ1; a weak D match, TRDD3 (6 bases). Germline CDR1 is TSWWSYY and CDR2 is QGS. CDR3 length equals 20 residues. The CDR3 nucleotides are TGTGCTCGTGGGGAACTAATTAAATGGGGGCTCCCCAGTTACACCGATAAACTCATCTTT. This gives the protein CARGELIKWGLPSYTDKLIF.

For this clone: It is likely a read error: a sequence one base away is far more abundant. This chain joins TRDV2 and TRDJ3; D possibly corresponds to TRDD3 (6 bases). The V gene's germline CDR1 is GEAIGNYY and CDR2 EKD. The CDR3 consists of 15 residues. CDR3 in amino acids: CAWDTGYWDTRQMFF. The CDR3 coding sequence is TGTGCCTGGGACACGGGATACTGGGACACCCGACAGATGTTTTTC.

Comments on this clone: This likely stems from a read error, as it lies one base from a far larger clone. The rearrangement links TRDV1 to TRDJ2, with TRDD3 matching over 10 bases. The CDR3 contains 17 residues. Germline V lookup: CDR1 TSWWSYY, CDR2 QGS. The CDR3 nucleotides are TGTGCTCTTGGGGAAGGGGGATACGTGGCTTTGACAGCACAACGCTTCTTT. This sequence encodes CALGEGGYVALTAQRFF.

Concerning this clone itself: This likely reflects a read error, since a far larger clone is one base away. The rearrangement links TRDV3 to TRDJ3; 9 bases agree with TRDD3. This CDR3 is built from 20 residues. Losses at the gene ends were 4 bases for V and 2 bases for J; bases not matched to a gene: 18. In germline, CDR1 is TVYSNPD, CDR2 GDNSRS (reference sequence). The CDR3: CACSCSCTGGSAWDTRQMFF. CDR3 sequence (DNA): TGTGCCTGCTCCTGCTCCTGTACTGGGGGAAGCGCCTGGGACACCCGACAGATGTTTTTC.

As regards this clone: A read error is the likely source, as a far larger clone sits one nucleotide away. The chain employs TRDV2 and TRDJ1; 10 positions agree with TRDD3. The germline gives CDR1 GEAIGNYY, CDR2 EKD. The CDR3 covers 14 residues. Here the CDR3 reads CACDTGGYTNKLIF. The CDR3 DNA reads TGTGCCTGTGACACTGGGGGATACACCAATAAACTCATCTTT.

This clone is termed large. This chain joins TRDV2 and TRDJ2; 8 bases align to TRDD3. Germline CDR1 GEAIGNYY, CDR2 EKD. The CDR3 sequence is 17 residues long. J lost 0 bases, V lost 0 bases, and 5 bases had no gene match. The CDR3 protein is CACDTWGMGPLTAQLFF. Written as DNA, the CDR3 is TGTGCCTGTGACACCTGGGGGATGGGCCCTTTGACAGCACAACTCTTCTTT.

Details on this clone: Given a far larger clone just one base away, this is likely a sequencing read error. This chain uses TRDV2 with TRDJ3; 9 bases fit TRDD3. Germline CDR1 GEAIGNYY, CDR2 EKD. The CDR3 consists of 15 residues. CDR3 region: CASDWGTWDTRQMFF. The CDR3 DNA reads as TGTGCCAGTGACTGGGGGACCTGGGACACCCGACAGATGTTTTTC.